Presented here are 14 T cell receptor beta chains from one specimen sequenced in a study of beta chain features in type 1 diabetes. Regarding the study as a whole: Within each of all four CD4+ subsets, Type 1 diabetes patients had TCRB CDR3s that were moderately but significantly shorter.

Sequencing targeted expressed TCRB transcripts, as all isolated RNA had been reverse transcribed. TCRdb's table, derived via immunoSEQ multiplex PCR, lists solely in-frame clones and lacks some. The sample lists approximately 240,000 clones, 16% occurring once. These TCRs are of unknown antigen specificity. The sequenced sample was naive CD4+ T cells from blood. The origin of the receptors is a man aged 25 to 40 with type 1 diabetes.

This clone was recorded a few times. The rearrangement joins TRBV7-2 to TRBJ2-7, with TRBD2 matching over 11 bases. The V segment lost 3 bases and the J segment 4 bases; nucleotides outside the gene matches: 2. Germline loops: CDR1 SGHTA, CDR2 FQGNSA. This CDR3 region has 14 residues. The CDR3 DNA sequence: TGTGCCAGCAGCTTTAGCGGGGGGGAGTACGAGCAGTACTTC. Encoded protein: CASSFSGGEYEQYF.

V and J are TRBV5-1 and TRBJ2-1, with TRBD2 matching over 9 bases. V gave up 0 bases and J gave up 4 bases; unmatched junction bases: 2. Germline CDR1 is SGHRS and CDR2 is YFSETQ. This CDR3 is 15 amino acids long. CDR3 coding DNA: TGCGCCAGCAGCTTGGGACTAGCGGAATACAATGAGCAGTTCTTC. It codes for CASSLGLAEYNEQFF.

The chain employs TRBV20-1 and TRBJ2-7; a possible D gene is TRBD1 (5 bases). The CDR3 covers 11 residues. The V gene lost 7 bases and the J gene lost 4 bases, with 11 bases spanning the gap. Germline assignment: CDR1 DFQATT and CDR2 SNEGSKA (reference sequence). CDR3 sequence: CSGGRVYEQYF. The DNA for the CDR3 is TGCAGTGGGGGCAGGGTTTACGAGCAGTACTTC.

This clone was seen a few times. V and J are TRBV29-1 and TRBJ2-1; 13 positions agree with TRBD2. V was pared by 3 bases and J by 12 bases, with 5 bases of the junction left unmatched. The CDR3 sequence is 13 residues long. Germline lookup yields CDR1 SQVTM and CDR2 ANQGSEA. Here the CDR3 reads CSVDRTSGGRQFF. Written as DNA, the CDR3 is TGCAGCGTTGACCGGACTAGCGGGGGCCGGCAGTTCTTC.

This clone was detected a few times. V usage is TRBV11-2 and J usage is TRBJ2-5; D not resolved. Germline V CDR1 and CDR2: SGHAT, FQNNGV. The CDR3 length is 12 residues. Between the trimmed V and J ends, which lost 3 bases and 2 bases, there was a span of 4 bases. CDR3 coding DNA: TGTGCCAGCAGCTTGGCTCAAGAGACCCAGTACTTC. As protein: CASSLAQETQYF. The full variable domain, completed using reference TRBV11-2 and TRBJ2-5, is EAGVAQSPRYKIIEKRQSVAFWCNPISGHATLYWYQQILGQGPKLLIQFQNNGVVDDSQLPKDRFSAERLKGVDSTLKIQPAKLEDSAVYLCASSLAQETQYFGPGTRLLVL.

The chain is built from TRBV4-1 and TRBJ2-1; D call uncertain. Germline values: CDR1 MGHRA, CDR2 YSYEKL. The CDR3 sequence is 14 residues long. Trimming removed 4 bases from V and 7 bases from J, with 14 bases in between. CDR3 DNA sequence: TGCGCCAGCAGCCCATGGGAAAGAGTGAATGAGCAGTTCTTC. It specifies CASSPWERVNEQFF.

The CDR3 sequence: CASSLSTLQETQYF. DNA of the CDR3: TGTGCCAGCAGCTTAAGCACGCTGCAAGAGACCCAGTACTTC. This rearrangement joins TRBV13 to TRBJ2-5, with no clear D. This CDR3 spans 14 amino acids. The V gene's germline CDR1 is PRHDT and CDR2 FYEKMQ (reference sequence). Trimming took off 2 bases at V and 2 bases at J, with 9 bases between the two ends.

The CDR3 sequence: CAWTSSRSYNEQFF. The DNA for the CDR3 is TGTGCCTGGACTAGCTCCCGCTCCTACAATGAGCAGTTCTTC. The V and J genes are TRBV30 and TRBJ2-1; tentatively, D is TRBD2 (5 bases). The CDR3 runs 14 residues. V was cut by 4 bases and J by 0 bases, with 10 bases left in between. From germline, CDR1 is GTSNPN and CDR2 SVGIG (reference sequence).

The chain carries TRBV29-1 and TRBJ1-5; maybe TRBD1 (5 bases). There are 13 residues in the CDR3. Trimming left V 6 bases short and J 3 bases short, with 12 bases between. CDR1 and CDR2 from the germline V gene are SQVTM and ANQGSEA. The CDR3 region has the DNA TGCAGCGTCACCCAGGGAGTCAATCAGCCCCAGCATTTT. The encoded protein is CSVTQGVNQPQHF. Full variable domain (missing parts from reference TRBV29-1 and TRBJ1-5): SAVISQKPSRDICQRGTSLTIQCQVDSQVTMMFWYRQQPGQSLTLIATANQGSEATYESGFVIDKFPISRPNLTFSTLTVSNMSPEDSSIYLCSVTQGVNQPQHFGDGTRLSIL.

The chain uses TRBV7-3 and TRBJ2-3; maybe TRBD2 (7 bases). Deletions cut 0 bases from V and 6 bases from J, with 10 bases between. The germline CDR1 and CDR2 sequences are SGHTA and FQGTGA. The CDR3 is 14 amino acids. CDR3 in amino acids: CASSLTAGADTQYF. DNA for the CDR3: TGTGCCAGCAGCTTAACTGCGGGGGCGGATACGCAGTATTTT.

The rearrangement links TRBV29-1 to TRBJ2-7, with TRBD1 matching over 8 bases. This CDR3 comprises 14 residues. Germline V gives CDR1 SQVTM, CDR2 ANQGSEA. Trimming removed 6 bases from V and 7 bases from J; junction bases left unmatched: 14. DNA for the CDR3: TGCAGCGTGGCGGTCGGACAGGGCGATAGGGAGCAGTACTTC. Translation gives CSVAVGQGDREQYF.

This clone has a handful of counts. This chain links TRBV29-1 with TRBJ2-7; D is ambiguous. V was trimmed by 5 bases and J by 5 bases, leaving 25 bases between them. Germline V gene data show CDR1 as SQVTM and CDR2 as ANQGSEA. This CDR3 spans 16 amino acids. The CDR3 sequence: CSVKQFGSRNPDEQYF. DNA of the CDR3: TGCAGCGTTAAACAGTTTGGAAGTCGGAACCCTGACGAGCAGTACTTC.

J is TRBJ2-5 and V is TRBV6-6, with a possible D match to TRBD2 (5 bases). Germline CDR1 reads MNHNY; CDR2 reads SVGAGI (reference sequence). Trimming removed 8 bases from V and 5 bases from J, with 9 bases in between. The CDR3 consists of 11 residues. CDR3 in DNA: TGTGCCAGCTCTAGCACGGAGACCCAGTACTTC. This encodes CASSSTETQYF.

This clone came up a few times. The rearrangement uses TRBV15 and TRBJ1-2, with D unclear. Germline lookup yields CDR1 LNHNV and CDR2 YYDKDF (reference sequence). V was cut by 4 bases and J by 4 bases, with 4 bases left in between. There are 11 residues in the CDR3. Here the CDR3 reads CATSNSYGYTF. CDR3 DNA sequence: TGTGCCACCAGCAACAGCTATGGCTACACCTTC.